This TCR beta chain originates from a study of neurological immune-mediated disorders. The authors produced cDNA by 5'RACE using 10-nucleotide random UMIs. Each CDR3 protein gets one entry after TCRdb re-called the 5' RACE reads with MiXCR. The sample lists about 48,000 distinct CDR3 sequences; about 13% were seen once. Notes on the study in general: None of the CDR3 amino acid sequences found in expanded clones was shared across subjects. This suggests that the TCR-beta repertoires were private in all groups. The highest TCR clonal expansion occurred in HTLV-1-associated myelopathy; multiple sclerosis fell below healthy controls.

This clonotype was found many times. Its target is unknown. Trimming removed 6 bases at V and 7 bases at J, with 18 bases between. This CDR3 region has 13 residues. The germline gives CDR1 DFQATT, CDR2 SNEGSKA (reference sequence). Time point specified: longitudinal time-point 3. For the unsorted libraries, 2 million PBMCs stored at -80 C served as input. This clonotype was sampled from a male donor with HTLV-1-associated myelopathy (HAM/TSP). This chain connects TRBV20-1 to TRBJ1-1, with D unresolved. The sequencing sample was made of PBMCs. The CDR3 loop reads CSAKRGWIDEAFF. CDR3 sequence (DNA): TGCAGTGCAAAGAGAGGGTGGATAGATGAAGCTTTCTTT.